The 27 T cell receptor beta chains below come from one sample, sequenced in a study of cytotoxic CD8 clonotypes in ibrutinib-treated CLL. Sequencing was performed with immunoSEQ multiplex PCR; in TCRdb, only in-frame clones are kept and a portion is missing. This sample has hundreds of thousands of clones, with 60% to 80% found just once. This specimen was PBMCs, taken after 12 months of ibrutinib treatment. These receptors were taken from a human donor with chronic lymphocytic leukemia.

This clone appeared a few times. The CDR3 sequence: CASSISGGVVTGELFF. In DNA, the CDR3 is TGTGCCAGCAGCATATCCGGGGGAGTGGTCACCGGGGAGCTGTTTTTT. The V gene is TRBV7-9, the J gene TRBJ2-2; a possible D gene is TRBD2 (6 bases). This CDR3 comprises 16 residues. Germline V gene sequence: CDR1 SEHNR, CDR2 FQNEAQ (reference sequence). Trimming took off 5 bases at V and 4 bases at J, with 17 bases between the two ends.

V gene TRBV9 combines with J gene TRBJ1-3; D gene uncertain. Trimming removed 4 bases at V and 2 bases at J, with 13 bases between. CDR3 length: 15 residues. Germline V lookup: CDR1 SGDLS, CDR2 YYNGEE. The DNA for the CDR3 is TGTGCCAGCAGCCCTCGCGGGAGGACTGGAAACACCATATATTTT. Encoded protein: CASSPRGRTGNTIYF.

This rearrangement joins TRBV5-1 to TRBJ2-5; a weak D match, TRBD2 (5 bases). Germline lookup yields CDR1 SGHRS and CDR2 YFSETQ. V shed 2 bases and J shed 2 bases, with 16 bases lying between them. The CDR3 loop spans 16 amino acids. The CDR3: CASSFRGTRPQETQYF. CDR3 DNA sequence: TGCGCCAGCAGCTTTCGAGGAACTAGACCTCAAGAGACCCAGTACTTC. Supplemented by reference TRBV5-1 and TRBJ2-5, the full variable domain reads KAGVTQTPRYLIKTRGQQVTLSCSPISGHRSVSWYQQTPGQGLQFLFEYFSETQRNKGNFPGRFSGRQFSNSRSEMNVSTLELGDSALYLCASSFRGTRPQETQYFGPGTRLLVL.

This CDR3 reads CASSSVADTQYF. CDR3 DNA sequence: TGTGCCAGCAGCAGTGTTGCAGATACGCAGTATTTT. This sequence joins TRBV7-6 and TRBJ2-3; no clear D. Per germline, CDR1 SGHVS and CDR2 FNYEAQ. The CDR3 is made up of 12 amino acids. Trimming shortened V by 5 bases and J by 4 bases, and 7 bases separated the two germline ends.

The V and J genes are TRBV25-1 and TRBJ1-2; D ambiguous. The CDR3 loop spans 16 amino acids. CDR1 is MGHDK and CDR2 is SYGVNS in the germline V gene. The germline V and J ends were trimmed by 1 base and 4 bases, with 16 bases remaining between them. CDR3: CASSESEGPMLYGYTF. The CDR3 nucleotides read TGTGCCAGCAGTGAATCTGAAGGGCCGATGCTCTATGGCTACACCTTC.

This clone was seen a few times. The CDR3 loop is CASSIWDRGSQPQHF. The CDR3 DNA is TGTGCCAGTAGTATTTGGGACAGGGGGAGTCAGCCCCAGCATTTT. The chain recombines TRBV19 with TRBJ1-5; the match to TRBD1 covers 11 bases. CDR3 length: 15 amino acids. Germline lookup yields CDR1 LNHDA and CDR2 SQIVND (reference sequence). The V gene end was trimmed by 3 bases and the J gene end by 6 bases; junction bases not matched to a gene: 4.

The chain links TRBV27 to TRBJ2-1; TRBD2 matches 15 bases. The CDR3 extends over 18 amino acids. V lost 6 bases, J lost 0 bases, and 6 bases stayed unmatched. Germline V gene sequence: CDR1 MNHEY, CDR2 SMNVEV (reference sequence). Here the CDR3 reads CASSLGLAGGSSYNEQFF. In DNA form, the CDR3 reads TGTGCCAGCAGCCTGGGACTAGCGGGAGGCAGCTCCTACAATGAGCAGTTCTTC.

CDR3 region: CASSVGDRGSEKLFF. CDR3 nucleotides: TGTGCCAGCAGCGTGGGGGACAGGGGGAGTGAAAAACTGTTTTTT. This chain uses TRBV6-1 with TRBJ1-4, with TRBD1 identical over 11 bases. This CDR3 spans 15 amino acids. V lost 6 bases and J lost 7; bases outside the gene matches: 7. Per the germline V gene, CDR1 is MNHNS and CDR2 is SASEGT.

The chain combines TRBV7-2 with TRBJ2-1; D remains unclear. The germline gives CDR1 SGHTA, CDR2 FQGNSA. The CDR3 totals 12 residues. Trimming took off 8 bases at V and 6 bases at J, with 11 bases between the two ends. The CDR3 bases are TGTGCCAGCGCATCCGGTGGCAATGAGCAGTTCTTC. Protein: CASASGGNEQFF. The full variable domain, with the rest looked up from reference TRBV7-2 and TRBJ2-1, is GAGVSQSPSNKVTEKGKDVELRCDPISGHTALYWYRQSLGQGLEFLIYFQGNSAPDKSGLPSDRFSAERTGGSVSTLTIQRTQQEDSAVYLCASASGGNEQFFGPGTRLTVL.

The rearrangement links TRBV7-8 to TRBJ1-5, with D unclear. Germline lookup yields CDR1 SGHVS and CDR2 FQNEAQ. The CDR3 runs to 12 residues. The V end was cut by 0 bases, the J end by 6 bases, with 3 bases between. CDR3 region: CASSLAGQPQHF. For the CDR3, the DNA is TGTGCCAGCAGCTTAGCGGGTCAGCCCCAGCATTTT. Full variable domain (remainder filled in from reference TRBV7-8 and TRBJ1-5): GAGVSQSPRYKVAKRGQDVALRCDPISGHVSLFWYQQALGQGPEFLTYFQNEAQLDKSGLPSDRFFAERPEGSVSTLKIQRTQQEDSAVYLCASSLAGQPQHFGDGTRLSIL.

Here the CDR3 DNA reads TGTGCCAGCAGCTTAGACCCCAGGGAGGACCGGGCCCAGCATTTT. Protein sequence: CASSLDPREDRAQHF. The rearrangement uses TRBV11-2 and TRBJ1-5; weak D call: TRBD1 (5 bases). V lost 0 bases and J 11 bases, leaving 17 bases between the germline ends. This CDR3 has 15 residues. Per germline, CDR1 SGHAT and CDR2 FQNNGV.

This clone came up a few times. The chain has TRBV10-2 and TRBJ2-7; D unresolved. From germline, CDR1 is WSHSY and CDR2 SAAADI. CDR3 size: 12 residues. The V gene lost 8 bases and the J gene lost 0 bases, with 8 bases spanning the gap. The CDR3 nucleotides read TGCGCCAGCTTCCAAAACTCCTACGAGCAGTACTTC. This codes for CASFQNSYEQYF.

The chain is built from TRBV6-1 and TRBJ2-2; 9 nucleotides match TRBD1. CDR1 and CDR2 from the germline V gene are MNHNS and SASEGT. This CDR3 spans 15 amino acids. Trimming removed 6 bases from V and 4 bases from J; junction bases left unmatched: 6. The CDR3: CASSLGQGITGELFF. Written as DNA, the CDR3 is TGTGCCAGCAGCTTGGGACAGGGAATCACCGGGGAGCTGTTTTTT.

The CDR3 sequence is CASSDQRSGGRTEQFF. In nucleotides, the CDR3 is TGCGCCAGCAGTGATCAAAGGAGCGGGGGAAGGACTGAGCAGTTCTTC. This rearrangement joins TRBV10-1 to TRBJ2-1; 8 bases map to TRBD2. Trimming took 3 bases from V and 9 from J; bases not matched to a gene: 13. The CDR3 covers 16 residues. From germline, CDR1 is WNHNN and CDR2 SYGVQD (reference sequence).

This clone was seen only once. The rearrangement links TRBV18 to TRBJ2-3; tentatively, D is TRBD1 or TRBD2 (5 bases each). Germline V gives CDR1 KGHSH, CDR2 LQKENI. V was cut by 5 bases and J by 0 bases, with 15 bases left in between. The CDR3 runs 16 residues. CDR3 protein: CASSNRQRTSTDTQYF. The CDR3 DNA sequence: TGTGCCAGCTCAAACCGACAGAGGACTAGCACAGATACGCAGTATTTT.

This clone was seen a single time. The V gene is TRBV10-3, the J gene TRBJ2-3; D is possibly TRBD2 (5 bases). Germline CDR1 ENHRY, CDR2 SYGVKD. CDR3 length: 11 amino acids. Between the trimmed V and J ends, which lost 7 bases and 6 bases, there was a span of 8 bases. CDR3 bases: TGTGCCATCACGGGGAGCGATACGCAGTATTTT. This translates into CAITGSDTQYF.

This clone has just one count. Additional DNA sequences in this sample encode the identical CDR3. The CDR3 here is CASSYSGNEQFF. The CDR3 DNA reads as TGTGCCAGCAGTTACTCCGGTAATGAGCAGTTCTTC. The V call is TRBV6-5, the J call TRBJ2-1; D is ambiguous. The ends were cut back, 0 bases at V and 7 bases at J, with 4 bases in the middle. CDR1 is MNHEY and CDR2 is SVGAGI in the germline V gene. The CDR3 has 12 amino acids.

The rearrangement links TRBV19 to TRBJ2-3; 10 nucleotides line up with TRBD2. Germline lookup yields CDR1 LNHDA and CDR2 SQIVND (reference sequence). Germline trimming cut 6 bases from V and 5 bases from J; bases unmatched to any gene: 11. The CDR3 is 16 residues long. The CDR3 sequence: CASSHSSGGRGDTQYF. Here the CDR3 DNA reads TGTGCCAGTAGCCACTCTAGCGGGGGCCGGGGAGATACGCAGTATTTT.

In its sample, this clone was seen a few times. The V and J genes are TRBV12-5 and TRBJ2-1, with 7 bases aligning to TRBD1. This CDR3 region has 13 residues. CDR1 is LGHNT and CDR2 is FRNRAP in the germline V gene. V lost 5 bases to trimming and J lost 10 bases; unmatched junction nucleotides: 8. In nucleotides, the CDR3 is TGTGCTAGTGGTCTAGACAGGGTAGGCGAGCAGTTCTTC. This sequence encodes CASGLDRVGEQFF.

V is TRBV7-6 and J is TRBJ2-1; 8 nucleotides align to TRBD2. There are 17 residues in the CDR3. Germline V gene sequence: CDR1 SGHVS, CDR2 FNYEAQ. V lost 0 bases and J lost 0; bases outside the gene matches: 4. In DNA form, the CDR3 reads TGTGCCAGCAGCTTAGCTGCGGGAGGACACTCCTACAATGAGCAGTTCTTC. Translation: CASSLAAGGHSYNEQFF.

The chain carries TRBV14 and TRBJ1-1; D is uncertain. Trimming took off 4 bases at V and 11 bases at J, with 17 bases between the two ends. The CDR3 contains 13 residues. Germline V CDR1 and CDR2: SGHDN, FVKESK. The CDR3 nucleotides are TGTGCCAGCAGCCTAAGCACCGGGCTGGGTGCTTTCTTT. Its translation is CASSLSTGLGAFF. The full variable domain, in which reference TRBV14 and TRBJ1-1 provide the parts outside the CDR3, is EAGVTQFPSHSVIEKGQTVTLRCDPISGHDNLYWYRRVMGKEIKFLLHFVKESKQDESGMPNNRFLAERTGGTYSTLKVQPAELEDSGVYFCASSLSTGLGAFFGQGTRLTVV.

The V and J genes are TRBV18 and TRBJ1-4, with TRBD1 matching 7 bases. CDR1 and CDR2 from the germline V gene are KGHSH and LQKENI. The CDR3 runs 15 residues. The V and J ends lost 3 bases and 4 bases, in that order; junction bases with no gene match: 5. DNA for the CDR3: TGTGCCAGCTCACCTACAGGGGACAGTAATGAAAAACTGTTTTTT. It translates to CASSPTGDSNEKLFF.

This clone was counted between two and nine times. Mismatch with germline at one junction end may stem from a read error. V is TRBV29-1 and J is TRBJ1-1; D gene ambiguous. The length of the CDR3 is 8 residues. Germline V gene sequence: CDR1 SQVTM, CDR2 ANQGSEA. CDR3 nucleotide sequence: TGCAGCGTTGAAGAGGGGAGGTTT. Translating gives CSVEEGRF.

V gene TRBV6-5 combines with J gene TRBJ2-7; D may be TRBD1 (5 bases). The germline gives CDR1 MNHEY, CDR2 SVGAGI. The V end lost 0 bases, the J end lost 0 bases, and 9 bases lay between the germline ends. This CDR3 contains 15 residues. CDR3: CASSYSQGSSYEQYF. The CDR3 DNA reads TGTGCCAGCAGTTACTCCCAGGGAAGCTCCTACGAGCAGTACTTC.

V usage is TRBV6-5 and J usage is TRBJ2-3; 9 bases are shared with TRBD2. The germline V gene has CDR1 MNHEY and CDR2 SVGAGI. Losses at the gene ends were 0 bases for V and 4 bases for J; bases not matched to a gene: 2. The length of the CDR3 is 15 residues. CDR3 region: CASSYSASGADTQYF. In DNA form, the CDR3 reads TGTGCCAGCAGTTACTCGGCTAGCGGGGCAGATACGCAGTATTTT.

The rearrangement joins TRBV29-1 to TRBJ1-1; 8 nucleotides line up with TRBD1. With 5 bases clipped from V and 5 bases from J, the junction kept 4 bases outside the gene matches. CDR3 length: 12 residues. Germline V gives CDR1 SQVTM, CDR2 ANQGSEA. CDR3 sequence reads: CSVKQGGTEAFF. In nucleotides, the CDR3 is TGCAGCGTTAAACAGGGGGGAACTGAAGCTTTCTTT. The whole variable domain, filled in from reference TRBV29-1 and TRBJ1-1, reads SAVISQKPSRDICQRGTSLTIQCQVDSQVTMMFWYRQQPGQSLTLIATANQGSEATYESGFVIDKFPISRPNLTFSTLTVSNMSPEDSSIYLCSVKQGGTEAFFGQGTRLTVV.

The rearrangement links TRBV13 to TRBJ1-1, with TRBD1 identical over 8 bases. There are 12 residues in the CDR3. With 5 bases clipped from V and 6 bases from J, the junction kept 2 bases outside the gene matches. Germline V CDR1 and CDR2: PRHDT, FYEKMQ (reference sequence). The chain's CDR3 is CASSLQGAEAFF. Here the CDR3 DNA reads TGTGCCAGCAGCCTACAGGGGGCTGAAGCTTTCTTT.